One sample yielded the 11 T cell receptor beta chains listed below, sequenced in a study of control samples from healthy donors and cancer patients. The method was immunoSEQ multiplex PCR; TCRdb's version includes in-frame clones alone and lacks a portion of them. The sample includes about 92,000 clones, around 80% of them seen just once. What was sequenced was blood. The receptors were sampled from a woman aged 55 to 70 in good health.

The chain employs TRBV5-1 and TRBJ2-2, with 9 bases fitting TRBD2. After removal of 1 base from V and 7 bases from J, the junction contained 8 bases not matched to a gene. Germline V gene data show CDR1 as SGHRS and CDR2 as YFSETQ. This CDR3 comprises 16 residues. CDR3 amino acids: CASSLYAGGQVGELFF. In DNA form, the CDR3 reads TGCGCCAGCAGCTTGTACGCGGGAGGGCAAGTCGGGGAGCTGTTTTTT.

The chain employs TRBV27 and TRBJ1-1, with 8 bases that match TRBD1. Looked up from germline, CDR1 is MNHEY and CDR2 is SMNVEV (reference sequence). This CDR3 has 14 amino acids. The J segment lost 1 base and the V segment lost 6 bases, leaving 4 bases of the junction unmatched. The CDR3 sequence is CASRLGTGNTEAFF. DNA of the CDR3: TGTGCCAGCAGACTTGGGACAGGGAACACTGAAGCTTTCTTT.

Written as DNA, the CDR3 is TGTGCCAGTAGTTCCCAGGGAGGAGGGAAACTGTTTTTT. Its protein product is CASSSQGGGKLFF. The chain links TRBV19 to TRBJ1-4, with D possibly TRBD1 on 5 matching bases. The CDR3 length is 13 residues. Germline assignment: CDR1 LNHDA and CDR2 SQIVND (reference sequence). V lost 5 bases and J 11 bases, leaving 15 bases between the germline ends. Using reference TRBV19 and TRBJ1-4 for the parts outside the CDR3, the full variable domain is DGGITQSPKYLFRKEGQNVTLSCEQNLNHDAMYWYRQDPGQGLRLIYYSQIVNDFQKGDIAEGYSVSREKKESFPLTVTSAQKNPTAFYLCASSSQGGGKLFFGSGTQLSVL.

The gene calls are TRBV3-1 (or the pseudogene TRBV3-2) and TRBJ1-4; D might be TRBD1 (6 bases). The CDR3 has 18 amino acids. V gave up 2 bases and J gave up 1 base, with 17 bases separating them. The germline CDR1 and CDR2 sequences are LGHDT and YNNKEL (reference sequence). The chain's CDR3 is CASSQSRQVLGTNEKLFF. In DNA, the CDR3 is TGTGCCAGCAGCCAATCACGACAGGTCTTAGGAACTAATGAAAAACTGTTTTTT.

The rearrangement joins TRBV10-1 to TRBJ1-4, with D tentatively TRBD1 (6 bases). Per the germline V gene, CDR1 is WNHNN and CDR2 is SYGVQD (reference sequence). V was trimmed by 9 bases and J by 6 bases, leaving 17 bases between them. The length of the CDR3 is 14 residues. The CDR3 DNA reads as TGCGCCAGGGGATATGGACAGAGAGATGAAAAACTGTTTTTT. Translating it yields CARGYGQRDEKLFF.

This clone was counted between two and nine times. This chain connects TRBV19 to TRBJ1-3, with no clear D. Germline V gene lookup returns CDR1 LNHDA and CDR2 SQIVND (reference sequence). Trimming cost V 3 bases and J 0 bases, with 9 bases left between them. The CDR3 consists of 15 residues. The CDR3 here is CASSMTVTSGNTIYF. In DNA form, the CDR3 reads TGTGCCAGTAGTATGACCGTCACCTCTGGAAACACCATATATTTT.

V gene TRBV4-3 combines with J gene TRBJ1-2; D possibly corresponds to TRBD1 (6 bases). The germline V gene has CDR1 LGHNA and CDR2 YSLEER. The CDR3 has 15 residues. Trimming shortened V by 4 bases and J by 3 bases, and 15 bases separated the two germline ends. CDR3 DNA sequence: TGCGCCAGCAGCCCTTCCGGGGCAGGGGACTATGGCTACACCTTC. This translates into CASSPSGAGDYGYTF.

This sequence joins TRBV6-5 and TRBJ2-2; TRBD1 or TRBD2 may be the D gene (5 bases each). Germline values: CDR1 MNHEY, CDR2 SVGAGI. The CDR3 has 14 amino acids. Trimming took 8 bases from V and 1 from J, leaving 11 bases between them. DNA of the CDR3: TGTGCCAGCCGGACTCAGGGGAACACCGGGGAGCTGTTTTTT. Translated, it gives CASRTQGNTGELFF.

The rearrangement joins TRBV4-1 to TRBJ2-7; tentatively, D is TRBD2 (5 bases). V was pared by 3 bases and J by 1 base, with 7 bases between. Germline V gene lookup returns CDR1 MGHRA and CDR2 YSYEKL. CDR3 length: 13 amino acids. CDR3 coding DNA: TGCGCCAGCAGCCATGGGAGTTCCTACGAGCAGTACTTC. It yields the protein CASSHGSSYEQYF.

Details on this clone: At one boundary the junction diverges from the germline segment, which might be a read error. Other DNA sequences in the same sample also yield this CDR3. This sequence joins TRBV10-3 and TRBJ1-1, with D possibly matching TRBD1 (6 bases). Germline assignment: CDR1 ENHRY and CDR2 SYGVKD. The CDR3 is 11 amino acids. CDR3 in DNA: TGCGCCATCAGTCCCGGGACAGAAGCTTTCTTT. Amino acid sequence: CAISPGTEAFF.

The chain combines TRBV28 with TRBJ1-6, with D unresolved. There are 12 residues in the CDR3. Germline values: CDR1 MDHEN, CDR2 SYDVKM. Trimming removed 7 bases from V and 8 bases from J, with 9 bases in between. CDR3 in amino acids: CASKTGYSPLHF. Here the CDR3 DNA reads TGTGCCAGCAAAACGGGGTATTCACCCCTCCACTTT.